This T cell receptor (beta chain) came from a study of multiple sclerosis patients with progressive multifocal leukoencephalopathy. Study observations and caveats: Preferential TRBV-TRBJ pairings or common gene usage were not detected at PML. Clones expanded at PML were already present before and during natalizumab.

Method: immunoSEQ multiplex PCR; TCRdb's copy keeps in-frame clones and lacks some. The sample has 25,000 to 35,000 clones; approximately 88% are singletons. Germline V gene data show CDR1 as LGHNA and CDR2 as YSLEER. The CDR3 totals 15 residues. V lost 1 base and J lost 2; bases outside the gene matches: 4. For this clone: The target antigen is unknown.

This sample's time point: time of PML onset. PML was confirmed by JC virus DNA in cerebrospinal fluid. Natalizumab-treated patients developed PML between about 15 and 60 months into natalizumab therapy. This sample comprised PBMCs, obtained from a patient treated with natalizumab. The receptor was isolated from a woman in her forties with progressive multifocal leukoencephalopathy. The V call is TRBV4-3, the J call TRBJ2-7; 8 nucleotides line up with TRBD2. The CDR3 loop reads CASSQAPAGAYEQYF. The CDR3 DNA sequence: TGCGCCAGCAGCCAAGCTCCAGCGGGGGCCTACGAGCAGTACTTC.